These 31 T cell receptor beta chains share one sample of origin, sequenced in a study of cytomegalovirus exposure and HLA in healthy donors. In the PCR, 60 Vbeta and 13 Jbeta primers were used. TCRdb's copy holds only in-frame clones and misses some; the assay was immunoSEQ multiplex PCR. The sample yields about 170,000 clones, just under 80% seen once. Sample: PBMCs. Source of these receptors: a woman in her forties or fifties in good health and CMV-seropositive.

This clone has only one observation. The chain carries TRBV19 and TRBJ2-7, with 7 nucleotides matching TRBD1. This CDR3 contains 15 residues. Looked up from germline, CDR1 is LNHDA and CDR2 is SQIVND (reference sequence). The V segment lost 3 bases and the J segment 6 bases; nucleotides outside the gene matches: 11. CDR3 coding DNA: TGTGCCAGTAGTATGGGAACAGGGGCCCCTCTCGAGCAGTACTTC. This translates into CASSMGTGAPLEQYF. Complete variable domain (other parts from reference TRBV19 and TRBJ2-7): DGGITQSPKYLFRKEGQNVTLSCEQNLNHDAMYWYRQDPGQGLRLIYYSQIVNDFQKGDIAEGYSVSREKKESFPLTVTSAQKNPTAFYLCASSMGTGAPLEQYFGPGTRLTVT.

With regard to this clone: Within the sample, other DNA sequences also encode this same CDR3. V gene TRBV5-4 combines with J gene TRBJ2-3, with 7 bases identical to TRBD2. This CDR3 has 13 residues. CDR1 and CDR2 from the germline V gene are SGHNT and YYREEE (reference sequence). The ends lost 0 bases at V and 5 bases at J; junction bases unmatched: 0. This CDR3 reads CASSLAGGDTQYF. In DNA, the CDR3 is TGTGCCAGCAGCTTGGCGGGGGGAGATACGCAGTATTTT.

The chain carries TRBV29-1 and TRBJ1-1; TRBD1 agrees at 8 bases. The CDR3 spans 14 residues. Germline V CDR1 and CDR2: SQVTM, ANQGSEA. V lost 1 base and J lost 5; bases outside the gene matches: 6. CDR3 loop: CSVEVRRGRTEAFF. CDR3 DNA: TGCAGCGTTGAAGTGCGCAGGGGGCGAACTGAAGCTTTCTTT.

V usage is TRBV7-2 and J usage is TRBJ1-3, with D perhaps matching TRBD1 (5 bases). The germline CDR1 and CDR2 sequences are SGHTA and FQGNSA. The CDR3 runs 14 residues. Trimming left V 5 bases short and J 4 bases short, with 12 bases between. As DNA, the CDR3 is TGTGCCAGCAGCGAAGGGGCGCACGGAAACACCATATATTTT. Translating gives CASSEGAHGNTIYF.

The gene calls are TRBV2 and TRBJ2-1, with 12 bases lining up with TRBD1. Germline V CDR1 and CDR2: SNHLY, FYNNEI. The CDR3 contains 16 residues. J gave up 8 bases and V 7 bases, and 12 bases lay outside the gene matches. CDR3 bases: TGTGCCAGCAACTACCTGGGACAGGGGGCGCGCGATGAGCAGTTCTTC. It yields the protein CASNYLGQGARDEQFF.

The gene calls are TRBV15 and TRBJ2-3; 7 nucleotides agree with TRBD2. J gave up 4 bases and V 0 bases, and 10 bases lay outside the gene matches. Germline V CDR1 and CDR2: LNHNV, YYDKDF (reference sequence). The length of the CDR3 is 17 residues. The CDR3 sequence: CATSRDHLTGGADTQYF. The CDR3 region has the DNA TGTGCCACCAGCAGAGATCATTTAACGGGAGGAGCAGATACGCAGTATTTT.

This clone was recorded a few times. The chain couples TRBV4-3 to TRBJ1-2, with D uncertain. The V end lost 4 bases, the J end lost 0 bases, and 12 bases lay between the germline ends. CDR3 length equals 15 residues. Looked up from germline, CDR1 is LGHNA and CDR2 is YSLEER. The CDR3 is CASSRVLPSNYGYTF. The CDR3 bases are TGCGCCAGCAGCCGAGTCCTACCCTCTAACTATGGCTACACCTTC.

The chain couples TRBV2 to TRBJ2-1; 7 nucleotides line up with TRBD1. Germline CDR1 SNHLY, CDR2 FYNNEI. The CDR3 length is 15 residues. J lost 0 bases, V lost 6 bases, and 5 bases had no gene match. In DNA form, the CDR3 reads TGTGCCAGCAGGGGGTACAGGGGCTCCTACAATGAGCAGTTCTTC. It encodes CASRGYRGSYNEQFF. The full variable domain, completed using reference TRBV2 and TRBJ2-1, is EPEVTQTPSHQVTQMGQEVILRCVPISNHLYFYWYRQILGQKVEFLVSFYNNEISEKSEIFDDQFSVERPDGSNFTLKIRSTKLEDSAMYFCASRGYRGSYNEQFFGPGTRLTVL.

This chain connects TRBV5-8 to TRBJ1-5, with a tentative D call TRBD1 (6 bases). CDR3 length: 13 residues. Germline V gene data show CDR1 as SGHTS and CDR2 as YDEGEE. Deletions cut 4 bases from V and 5 bases from J, with 10 bases between. For the CDR3, the DNA is TGTGCCAGCAGCCTAACAGGGTATCAGCCCCAGCATTTT. Translated, it gives CASSLTGYQPQHF.

The chain combines TRBV5-4 with TRBJ2-5, with 8 bases that match TRBD1. The CDR3 covers 16 residues. CDR1 and CDR2 (germline): SGHNT, YYREEE (reference sequence). The V and J ends lost 0 bases and 5 bases, in that order; junction bases with no gene match: 9. The CDR3 loop reads CASSLAPQGAGETQYF. The CDR3 region has the DNA TGTGCCAGCAGCTTGGCCCCCCAGGGGGCAGGGGAGACCCAGTACTTC.

This clone has just one count. The chain combines TRBV4-3 with TRBJ2-7; 7 positions agree with TRBD2. Germline CDR1 LGHNA, CDR2 YSLEER. J was trimmed by 0 bases and V by 1 base; bases with no gene match: 0. This CDR3 contains 14 residues. Here the CDR3 DNA reads TGCGCCAGCAGCCAAGGCGGGAGCTCCTACGAGCAGTACTTC. This encodes CASSQGGSSYEQYF.

To note about this clone: A junction boundary mismatches the germline segment, possibly from a read error. The CDR3 DNA is TGTGCCAGCAGCTTGGAGTATTCTGGGGCCAACGGCCTGACTTTC. Translating it yields CASSLEYSGANGLTF. The rearrangement links TRBV5-8 to TRBJ2-6; D possibly corresponds to TRBD1 (5 bases). Germline V gene sequence: CDR1 SGHTS, CDR2 YDEGEE. The CDR3 covers 15 residues.

This clone was observed a few times. V gene TRBV11-3 combines with J gene TRBJ2-7; D is perhaps TRBD2 (6 bases). V was cut by 0 bases and J by 6 bases, with 9 bases left in between. Per germline, CDR1 SGHNT and CDR2 YENEEA. The length of the CDR3 is 13 residues. The CDR3 loop reads CASSLEGGAEQYF. In nucleotides, the CDR3 is TGTGCCAGCAGCTTAGAGGGCGGGGCCGAGCAGTACTTC.

The rearrangement joins TRBV7-2 to TRBJ2-5; tentatively, D is TRBD1 (6 bases). Germline values: CDR1 SGHTA, CDR2 FQGNSA. The CDR3 runs to 17 residues. V dropped 3 bases and J dropped 5 bases, with 22 bases sitting between them. Here the CDR3 reads CASSFQIGGAPRETQYF. DNA of the CDR3: TGTGCCAGCAGCTTCCAGATTGGGGGCGCCCCGCGGGAGACCCAGTACTTC.

The V and J genes are TRBV6-5 and TRBJ2-5; tentatively, D is TRBD2 (7 bases). Trimming took 7 bases from V and 4 from J, leaving 16 bases between them. Germline V CDR1 and CDR2: MNHEY, SVGAGI. This CDR3 comprises 14 residues. CDR3 sequence: CASNRGASPETQYF. Here the CDR3 DNA reads TGTGCCAGCAATCGGGGGGCGAGTCCAGAGACCCAGTACTTC.

The chain links TRBV5-1 to TRBJ1-1, with D tentatively TRBD1 (5 bases). The CDR3 is 13 residues long. Looked up from germline, CDR1 is SGHRS and CDR2 is YFSETQ. Trimming took off 1 base at V and 6 bases at J, with 10 bases between the two ends. The CDR3 DNA follows: TGCGCCAGCAGCTTGAACGGGGACTCTGAAGCTTTCTTT. Its translation is CASSLNGDSEAFF.

This clone was found a few times. The V and J genes are TRBV19 and TRBJ2-5; D possibly corresponds to TRBD2 (6 bases). V was clipped by 5 bases and J by 4 bases, with 14 bases between them. CDR3 size: 14 residues. Germline V gives CDR1 LNHDA, CDR2 SQIVND (reference sequence). The CDR3 nucleotides are TGTGCCAGTAGTGCACGGGAGCGGAGAGAGACCCAGTACTTC. It encodes CASSARERRETQYF.

The V gene is TRBV10-3, the J gene TRBJ2-5, with 8 bases fitting TRBD1. Germline CDR1 ENHRY, CDR2 SYGVKD. The CDR3 covers 13 residues. J gave up 5 bases and V 3 bases, and 2 bases lay outside the gene matches. The CDR3 DNA reads TGTGCCATCAGTGATCACAGGGGGGAGACCCAGTACTTC. Translated, it gives CAISDHRGETQYF.

The chain links TRBV6-5 to TRBJ1-2; TRBD1 matches at 9 bases. After removal of 2 bases from V and 4 bases from J, the junction contained 8 bases not matched to a gene. The CDR3 totals 16 residues. Germline CDR1 is MNHEY and CDR2 is SVGAGI. This chain's CDR3 is CASSYDGQGIPYGYTF. The CDR3 nucleotides are TGTGCCAGCAGTTACGATGGACAGGGGATTCCCTATGGCTACACCTTC.

This chain joins TRBV6-5 and TRBJ1-1, with a possible D match to TRBD1 (5 bases). Germline loops: CDR1 MNHEY, CDR2 SVGAGI. Trimming pared 6 bases from V and 0 bases from J, leaving 8 bases between. This CDR3 is built from 13 residues. CDR3 region: CASSRQLNTEAFF. CDR3 DNA: TGTGCCAGCAGCCGACAGCTGAACACTGAAGCTTTCTTT.

This clone turned up a few times. The chain carries TRBV19 and TRBJ2-7; TRBD1 matches 9 bases. The CDR3 has 13 residues. Germline CDR1 is LNHDA and CDR2 is SQIVND (reference sequence). Trimming at V came to 1 base and at J to 6 bases, leaving 1 base not matched to a gene. CDR3 protein: CASSIGDRAEQYF. CDR3 nucleotide sequence: TGTGCCAGTAGTATAGGGGACAGGGCCGAGCAGTACTTC.

CDR3 DNA: TGTGCCAGCAGCCAGGCGACAGGGATTCACTATGGCTACACCTTC. Residues: CASSQATGIHYGYTF. V usage is TRBV14 and J usage is TRBJ1-2; 7 nucleotides align to TRBD1. V was clipped by 3 bases and J by 3 bases; unmatched bases: 7. CDR3 size: 15 residues. Germline lookup yields CDR1 SGHDN and CDR2 FVKESK. Using reference TRBV14 and TRBJ1-2 for the parts outside the CDR3, the full variable domain is EAGVTQFPSHSVIEKGQTVTLRCDPISGHDNLYWYRRVMGKEIKFLLHFVKESKQDESGMPNNRFLAERTGGTYSTLKVQPAELEDSGVYFCASSQATGIHYGYTFGSGTRLTVV.

The CDR3 loop reads CSVEKGADYGYTF. The CDR3 region has the DNA TGCAGCGTCGAAAAGGGGGCGGACTATGGCTACACCTTC. The V call is TRBV29-1, the J call TRBJ1-2; 7 bases match TRBD1. The junction had 7 bases not matched to a gene; V was cut back by 6 bases and J by 3 bases. The CDR3 has 13 amino acids. The germline V gene has CDR1 SQVTM and CDR2 ANQGSEA.

The rearrangement links TRBV19 to TRBJ1-3; 7 nucleotides align to TRBD1. Germline CDR1 is LNHDA and CDR2 is SQIVND (reference sequence). The CDR3 runs 14 residues. Germline trimming cut 4 bases from V and 1 base from J; bases unmatched to any gene: 1. The CDR3 DNA is TGTGCCAGTAGTAGACAGGGTTCTGGAAACACCATATATTTT. Amino acids: CASSRQGSGNTIYF.

The chain recombines TRBV6-1 with TRBJ1-3, with 7 nucleotides matching TRBD1. Losses at the gene ends were 8 bases for V and 8 bases for J; bases not matched to a gene: 12. The V gene's germline CDR1 is MNHNS and CDR2 SASEGT. This CDR3 comprises 14 residues. CDR3 nucleotide sequence: TGTGCCAGCCAAAAAAACAGGGGTCTGGACACCATATATTTT. Its protein is CASQKNRGLDTIYF.

The genes are TRBV19 and TRBJ1-5; D uncertain. V was trimmed by 1 base and J by 7 bases, leaving 11 bases between them. Germline V gene lookup returns CDR1 LNHDA and CDR2 SQIVND (reference sequence). The CDR3 is 14 amino acids. The CDR3 is CASSIGGNRQPQHF. Written as DNA, the CDR3 is TGTGCCAGTAGTATAGGAGGGAACCGGCAGCCCCAGCATTTT.

The CDR3 region is CASGGLRSNTGELFF. CDR3 nucleotides: TGTGCCAGCGGGGGGTTAAGATCCAACACCGGGGAGCTGTTTTTT. The V gene is TRBV28, the J gene TRBJ2-2, with TRBD2 as a possible D gene (6 bases). This CDR3 region has 15 residues. The germline V and J ends were trimmed by 8 bases and 2 bases, with 15 bases remaining between them. Germline V gene sequence: CDR1 MDHEN, CDR2 SYDVKM.

This clone has a single count. The chain employs TRBV7-2 and TRBJ2-5; TRBD2 matches 10 bases. CDR3 length: 16 residues. CDR1 and CDR2 (germline): SGHTA, FQGNSA. V gave up 3 bases and J gave up 0 bases; unmatched junction bases: 4. The CDR3 loop reads CASSFQAGGYQETQYF. CDR3 bases: TGTGCCAGCAGCTTTCAAGCGGGAGGGTACCAAGAGACCCAGTACTTC.

V is TRBV5-5 and J is TRBJ2-3; TRBD2 matches 10 bases. The CDR3 consists of 15 residues. Per germline, CDR1 SGHKS and CDR2 YYEKEE (reference sequence). The V and J ends lost 4 bases and 3 bases, in that order; junction bases with no gene match: 5. CDR3 in amino acids: CASSVAGGLTDTQYF. The CDR3 DNA sequence: TGTGCCAGCAGCGTAGCGGGAGGTCTGACAGATACGCAGTATTTT.

A remark on this clone: This specimen includes other DNA sequences encoding the same CDR3. V gene TRBV2 combines with J gene TRBJ1-1; 9 positions match TRBD1. CDR1 is SNHLY and CDR2 is FYNNEI in the germline V gene. The CDR3 is 13 amino acids. Germline trimming cut 7 bases from V and 5 bases from J; bases unmatched to any gene: 5. The CDR3 here is CASKTGGDTEAFF. CDR3 nucleotide sequence: TGTGCCAGCAAAACAGGGGGCGATACTGAAGCTTTCTTT.

The rearrangement joins TRBV5-1 to TRBJ2-3, with TRBD2 matching over 11 bases. The trim removed 1 base at V and 11 bases at J, leaving 12 bases unmatched. Germline lookup yields CDR1 SGHRS and CDR2 YFSETQ. This CDR3 has 16 amino acids. CDR3 nucleotide sequence: TGCGCCAGCAGCTTGACTAGCGGGAGACTAACCACAGGGCAGTATTTT. Amino acid sequence: CASSLTSGRLTTGQYF.